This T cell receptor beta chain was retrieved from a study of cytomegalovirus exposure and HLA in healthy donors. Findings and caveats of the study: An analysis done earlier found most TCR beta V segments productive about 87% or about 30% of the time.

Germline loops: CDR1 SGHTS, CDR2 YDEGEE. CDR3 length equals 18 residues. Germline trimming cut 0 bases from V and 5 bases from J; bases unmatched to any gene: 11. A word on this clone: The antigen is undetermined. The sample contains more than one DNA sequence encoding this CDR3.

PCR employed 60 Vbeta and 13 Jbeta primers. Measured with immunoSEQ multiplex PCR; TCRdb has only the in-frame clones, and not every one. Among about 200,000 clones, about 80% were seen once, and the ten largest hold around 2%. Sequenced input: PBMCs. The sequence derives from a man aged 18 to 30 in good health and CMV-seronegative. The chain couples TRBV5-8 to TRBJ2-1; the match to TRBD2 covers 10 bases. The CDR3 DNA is TGTGCCAGCAGCTTGGAGTCTCTAGCGGGAGATTGGGACAATGAGCAGTTCTTC. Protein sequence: CASSLESLAGDWDNEQFF.